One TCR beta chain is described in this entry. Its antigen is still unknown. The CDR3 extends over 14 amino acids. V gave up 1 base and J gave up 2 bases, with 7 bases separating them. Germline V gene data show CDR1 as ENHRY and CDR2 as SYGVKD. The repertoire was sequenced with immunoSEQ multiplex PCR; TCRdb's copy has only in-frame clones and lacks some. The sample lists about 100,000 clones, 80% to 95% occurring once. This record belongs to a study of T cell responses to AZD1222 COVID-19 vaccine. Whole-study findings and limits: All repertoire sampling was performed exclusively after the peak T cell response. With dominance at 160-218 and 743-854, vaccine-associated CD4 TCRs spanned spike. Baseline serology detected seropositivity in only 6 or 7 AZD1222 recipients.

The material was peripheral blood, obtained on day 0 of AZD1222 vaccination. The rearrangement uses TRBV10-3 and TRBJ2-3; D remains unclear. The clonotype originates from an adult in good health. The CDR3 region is CAISEFGDTDTQYF. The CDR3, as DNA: TGTGCCATCAGTGAGTTTGGGGACACAGATACGCAGTATTTT.